This T cell receptor beta chain was recorded in a study of blood T cell repertoires in COVID-19. Across the whole study: The United States, Italy and Spain provided the acute and convalescent COVID-19 samples. PBMCs, B-cell-depleted T cells, or T cells were the source of the cDNA or gDNA that made up the material.

Participant ages covered roughly 18 to 89 years across 24 US areas. In the original workflow: Amplified reference gene primers provided the basis for estimating nucleated cell counts. Some clones are missing from TCRdb's copy, which holds only in-frame ones; the method was immunoSEQ multiplex PCR. V and J calls and clone size come straight from that table; D and trimming were deduced from the DNA. The sample shows some 190,000 clones, more than 75% of them seen only once. With 1 base removed from V and 4 bases from J, the gap between germline ends came to 12 bases. This CDR3 has 15 amino acids. In germline, CDR1 is SGHDT, CDR2 YYEEEE.

The origin of this receptor is a man younger than 40 with acute COVID-19. The V gene is TRBV5-6, the J gene TRBJ2-1; a possible D gene is TRBD2 (5 bases). The source material was PBMCs or T cells enriched from blood (not recorded which). The CDR3 sequence is CASSLSRTAYNEQFF. For the CDR3, the DNA is TGTGCCAGCAGCTTGTCCAGGACTGCATACAATGAGCAGTTCTTC.